This T cell receptor beta chain was recovered during a study of T cell responses to AZD1222 COVID-19 vaccine. On the study more broadly: Some second doses came at about 4 weeks and others at about 12 weeks; these were pooled.

As concerns this clone: Its antigen is currently unknown.

Libraries were prepared by immunoSEQ multiplex PCR; TCRdb keeps only in-frame clonotypes and omits some of them. The table lists about 99,000 clones, roughly nine tenths of them singletons. Germline values: CDR1 MNHEY, CDR2 SVGEGT. The CDR3 is 15 residues long. J lost 4 bases, V lost 5 bases, and 7 bases had no gene match. Findings and caveats of the study: Spike as a whole was targeted by vaccine-associated CD4 TCRs, dominant at 160-218 and 743-854. Donor demographics were predominantly white British with a female majority; clonal diversity may be underestimated. Samples come after the peak T cell response, not at day 14.

Sequences were derived from peripheral blood, sampled on day 0 of AZD1222 vaccination. V is TRBV6-2 or TRBV6-3 and J is TRBJ1-1; 10 bases map to TRBD1. The clonotype was recovered from an adult in good health. The CDR3 region has the DNA TGTGCCAGCAGTCTGACAGGGGGCGGTAGCACTGAAGCTTTCTTT. It specifies CASSLTGGGSTEAFF.